Detailed here is one T cell receptor beta chain. The data derive from a study of cytomegalovirus exposure and HLA in healthy donors. This PCR relied on a set of 60 Vbeta primers and 13 Jbeta primers. Method: immunoSEQ multiplex PCR; TCRdb's copy keeps in-frame clones and lacks some. The sample carries about 130,000 clones, 81% recorded once. The sample consisted of PBMCs. The origin of this receptor is a young man in good health and CMV-seronegative.

CDR3 coding DNA: TGTGCCAGCAGCTTCCGACAGGAGGCCACTGAAGCTTTCTTT. Translating gives CASSFRQEATEAFF. V is TRBV7-8 and J is TRBJ1-1; perhaps TRBD1 as D (6 bases). CDR1 SGHVS and CDR2 FQNEAQ come from the germline V gene. Trimming cost V 3 bases and J 4 bases, with 12 bases left between them. CDR3 size: 14 residues.